The next 32 T cell receptor beta chains were all read from a single sample in a study of T cells in tumors after PD-1 blockade. TCRdb keeps only in-frame clones here, not all; method: immunoSEQ multiplex PCR. The sample carries tens of thousands of clones, about four fifths recorded once. Sequences were derived from PBMCs, sampled before anti-PD-1 treatment. These receptors were collected from a human donor with basal cell carcinoma.

The chain links TRBV3-1 (or the pseudogene TRBV3-2) to TRBJ1-4; the D gene is possibly TRBD1 (6 bases). The CDR3 consists of 16 residues. Trimming stripped 5 bases from V and 3 bases from J, with 16 bases between. Germline V gene lookup returns CDR1 LGHDT and CDR2 YNNKEL (reference sequence). This CDR3 is CASSYREAGPNEKLFF. CDR3 nucleotides: TGTGCCAGCAGCTACAGGGAAGCCGGCCCTAATGAAAAACTGTTTTTT.

This clone has a handful of counts. This chain connects TRBV30 to TRBJ1-4; weak D call: TRBD1 (6 bases). The CDR3 runs 15 residues. Looked up from germline, CDR1 is GTSNPN and CDR2 is SVGIG (reference sequence). V was cut by 3 bases and J by 3 bases, with 14 bases left in between. Here the CDR3 reads CAWRSKGGSNEKLFF. The DNA for the CDR3 is TGTGCCTGGAGGTCGAAAGGGGGTTCTAATGAAAAACTGTTTTTT.

Comment on this clone: This specimen includes other DNA sequences encoding the same CDR3. The genes are TRBV14 and TRBJ1-2, with D possibly being TRBD1 (6 bases). The CDR3 contains 14 residues. V shed 0 bases and J shed 4 bases, with 9 bases lying between them. CDR1 and CDR2 from the germline V gene are SGHDN and FVKESK. The CDR3 reads CASSQDRGGYGYTF. DNA of the CDR3: TGTGCCAGCAGCCAAGACAGGGGCGGCTATGGCTACACCTTC.

This sequence joins TRBV7-6 and TRBJ2-3, with 9 bases lining up with TRBD1. Germline assignment: CDR1 SGHVS and CDR2 FNYEAQ. Losses at the gene ends were 5 bases for V and 0 bases for J; bases not matched to a gene: 9. The CDR3 consists of 17 residues. The CDR3: CASSLTGQGISTDTQYF. The CDR3 DNA is TGTGCCAGCAGCCTAACAGGACAGGGGATAAGCACAGATACGCAGTATTTT.

This chain uses TRBV27 with TRBJ2-6, with D perhaps matching TRBD1 (6 bases). The CDR3 runs to 16 residues. The germline gives CDR1 MNHEY, CDR2 SMNVEV (reference sequence). Trimming removed 4 bases from V and 2 bases from J, with 12 bases in between. CDR3 coding DNA: TGTGCCAGCAGTTATGGTGGGGGCCCTGGGGCCAACGTCCTGACTTTC. Its translation is CASSYGGGPGANVLTF.

This clone occurred once. The rearrangement links TRBV10-2 to TRBJ1-5; possible D gene TRBD1, 5 bases. Trimming took 8 bases from V and 6 from J, leaving 5 bases between them. The CDR3 is made up of 10 amino acids. Germline V gene sequence: CDR1 WSHSY, CDR2 SAAADI. Here the CDR3 DNA reads TGCGCCAGCGGGACTCAGCCCCAGCATTTT. It translates to CASGTQPQHF.

This rearrangement joins TRBV5-1 to TRBJ2-3; D gene unclear. The germline gives CDR1 SGHRS, CDR2 YFSETQ. The CDR3 runs to 14 residues. Deletions cut 4 bases from V and 1 base from J, with 10 bases between. The DNA of the CDR3 is TGCGCCAGCAGCGCCGCGTCCGGCACAGATACGCAGTATTTT. Protein sequence: CASSAASGTDTQYF.

The chain couples TRBV29-1 to TRBJ2-2; 8 bases align to TRBD1. Germline V gene sequence: CDR1 SQVTM, CDR2 ANQGSEA. The CDR3 is 13 amino acids. Losses at the gene ends were 7 bases for V and 3 bases for J; bases not matched to a gene: 4. The CDR3 reads CSASGGYTGELFF. CDR3 nucleotides: TGCAGCGCCTCAGGGGGCTACACCGGGGAGCTGTTTTTT.

The chain has TRBV7-9 and TRBJ1-4; TRBD1 matches at 7 bases. The CDR3 runs 15 residues. Germline CDR1 SEHNR, CDR2 FQNEAQ (reference sequence). The J segment lost 6 bases and the V segment lost 5 bases, leaving 9 bases of the junction unmatched. The CDR3 loop is CASSHRRGGDEKLFF. The CDR3, as DNA: TGTGCCAGCAGCCACCGGAGAGGGGGCGATGAAAAACTGTTTTTT. Drawing the rest from reference TRBV7-9 and TRBJ1-4, the complete variable domain is DTGVSQNPRHKITKRGQNVTFRCDPISEHNRLYWYRQTLGQGPEFLTYFQNEAQLEKSRLLSDRFSAERPKGSFSTLEIQRTEQGDSAMYLCASSHRRGGDEKLFFGSGTQLSVL.

This clone was observed a few times. The rearrangement links TRBV2 to TRBJ1-5, with 10 bases aligning to TRBD1. Germline values: CDR1 SNHLY, CDR2 FYNNEI. J gave up 3 bases and V 6 bases, and 5 bases lay outside the gene matches. The CDR3 covers 15 residues. The CDR3 DNA sequence: TGTGCCAGCAGACAGGACAGGGGGGACAATCAGCCCCAGCATTTT. This codes for CASRQDRGDNQPQHF.

This chain uses TRBV5-4 with TRBJ2-2, with D hard to call. The V gene lost 7 bases and the J gene lost 0 bases, with 10 bases spanning the gap. The CDR3 is made up of 14 amino acids. Per germline, CDR1 SGHNT and CDR2 YYREEE (reference sequence). The CDR3 nucleotides are TGTGCCAGCCTCCGGCAGCCGAACACCGGGGAGCTGTTTTTT. Protein sequence: CASLRQPNTGELFF.

A note on this clone: An end of the junction differs from the germline gene, which may be a read error. The chain carries TRBV6-4 and TRBJ1-6; D ambiguous. Germline CDR1 reads MRHNA; CDR2 reads SNTAGT. The CDR3 loop spans 13 amino acids. The DNA of the CDR3 is TGTGCCTGCAGCCCGGACGGCGGTCCACCCCTCCACTTT. The encoded protein is CACSPDGGPPLHF.

The gene calls are TRBV10-3 and TRBJ1-1, with D uncertain. Trimming took 8 bases from V and 3 from J, leaving 7 bases between them. This CDR3 has 11 residues. Per the germline V gene, CDR1 is ENHRY and CDR2 is SYGVKD. The CDR3 DNA reads TGTGCCATCGGTTGGGACACTGAAGCTTTCTTT. This encodes CAIGWDTEAFF.

The chain has TRBV19 and TRBJ2-7, with 7 bases lining up with TRBD1. The germline CDR1 and CDR2 sequences are LNHDA and SQIVND (reference sequence). Trimming cost V 6 bases and J 5 bases; bases outside gene matches: 7. The length of the CDR3 is 13 residues. CDR3 DNA: TGTGCCAGTAGCCCGACAGGGAACCACGAGCAGTACTTC. Encoded protein: CASSPTGNHEQYF.

V usage is TRBV5-5 and J usage is TRBJ2-2; the match to TRBD2 covers 10 bases. This CDR3 is 17 amino acids long. Trimming removed 1 base from V and 7 bases from J; junction bases left unmatched: 10. Germline CDR1 reads SGHKS; CDR2 reads YYEKEE (reference sequence). The CDR3 loop is CASSLMTSGLQGGELFF. The CDR3 nucleotides are TGTGCCAGCAGCTTGATGACTAGCGGGCTTCAAGGCGGGGAGCTGTTTTTT.

The rearrangement joins TRBV6-2 or TRBV6-3 to TRBJ2-3, with TRBD2 matching over 9 bases. J gave up 3 bases and V 5 bases, and 6 bases lay outside the gene matches. Germline V gene data show CDR1 as MNHEY and CDR2 as SVGEGT. The CDR3 contains 15 residues. The CDR3 sequence: CASSGGAGGTDTQYF. The CDR3 DNA is TGTGCCAGCAGTGGGGGCGCGGGGGGGACAGATACGCAGTATTTT.

The chain uses TRBV7-9 and TRBJ1-1; D unclear. Per the germline V gene, CDR1 is SEHNR and CDR2 is FQNEAQ (reference sequence). The CDR3 is made up of 18 amino acids. The V end lost 5 bases, the J end lost 2 bases, and 24 bases lay between the germline ends. The CDR3 bases are TGTGCCAGCAGCCCTCAATTGGGGAGCCAAGCCCGCAACACTGAAGCTTTCTTT. It translates to CASSPQLGSQARNTEAFF.

This rearrangement joins TRBV5-1 to TRBJ2-1; maybe TRBD2 (7 bases). Germline-derived CDR1 and CDR2 are SGHRS and YFSETQ. This CDR3 contains 16 residues. Trimming took off 4 bases at V and 5 bases at J, with 19 bases between the two ends. The CDR3 DNA is TGCGCCAGCAGCCCCGCGGGGGCCCGTGCTAACAATGAGCAGTTCTTC. Translation gives CASSPAGARANNEQFF.

The chain combines TRBV12-5 with TRBJ1-1; tentatively, D is TRBD1 (5 bases). Trimming took off 6 bases at V and 5 bases at J, with 16 bases between the two ends. The length of the CDR3 is 14 residues. Germline values: CDR1 LGHNT, CDR2 FRNRAP. CDR3 in amino acids: CASGPSGRATEAFF. DNA for the CDR3: TGTGCTAGTGGCCCCAGCGGCAGGGCTACTGAAGCTTTCTTT.

V and J are TRBV5-1 and TRBJ2-2; weak D call: TRBD1 (6 bases). In germline, CDR1 is SGHRS, CDR2 YFSETQ. V shed 6 bases and J shed 4 bases, with 19 bases lying between them. CDR3 size: 16 residues. CDR3 coding DNA: TGCGCCAGCAAAATACAGGGAGCGTTTAGCACCGGGGAGCTGTTTTTT. It specifies CASKIQGAFSTGELFF.

The V and J genes are TRBV19 and TRBJ1-6; D may be TRBD1 (6 bases). Trimming took off 1 base at V and 0 bases at J, with 16 bases between the two ends. Germline-derived CDR1 and CDR2 are LNHDA and SQIVND (reference sequence). CDR3 length: 19 residues. The DNA of the CDR3 is TGTGCCAGTAGTATAGGCCGGGGACACCAGGACTCCTATAATTCACCCCTCCACTTT. This gives the protein CASSIGRGHQDSYNSPLHF.

The chain carries TRBV23-1 and TRBJ1-4; D unresolved. TRBV23-1 carries the ORF label, with uncertain function. This CDR3 spans 22 amino acids. Trimming removed 2 bases at V and 0 bases at J, with 28 bases between. The CDR3 region is CASSQPLERHAIRRSTNEKLFF. The CDR3 DNA reads as TGCGCCAGCAGTCAACCGCTGGAGAGACACGCGATAAGAAGATCAACTAATGAAAAACTGTTTTTT.

V is TRBV9 and J is TRBJ2-1, with 11 bases fitting TRBD2. Unmatched junction bases numbered 26, after V lost 4 bases and J lost 8 bases. The CDR3 sequence is 21 residues long. The V gene's germline CDR1 is SGDLS and CDR2 YYNGEE. This CDR3 is CASSPREGSGGANLFSDEQFF. CDR3 in DNA: TGTGCCAGCAGCCCCCGCGAGGGTAGCGGGGGGGCCAATCTATTTTCGGATGAGCAGTTCTTC.

The V gene is TRBV3-1 (or the pseudogene TRBV3-2), the J gene TRBJ2-5; 8 bases fit TRBD2. V shed 1 base, J shed 7 bases, and the junction held 8 bases outside the gene matches. Germline V gene sequence: CDR1 LGHDT, CDR2 YNNKEL (reference sequence). The CDR3 extends over 15 amino acids. The CDR3 region is CASSQGGGGPGTQYF. CDR3 sequence (DNA): TGTGCCAGCAGCCAAGGTGGCGGGGGGCCCGGGACCCAGTACTTC.

This clone was detected only once. This chain links TRBV5-1 with TRBJ2-5; D uncertain. Trimming stripped 0 bases from V and 1 base from J, with 10 bases between. This CDR3 is built from 15 residues. Germline V lookup: CDR1 SGHRS, CDR2 YFSETQ. For the CDR3, the DNA is TGCGCCAGCAGCTTGGAGCTTCGGGTCCAAGAGACCCAGTACTTC. This gives the protein CASSLELRVQETQYF.

Turning to this clone: This sample includes further DNA sequences coding for the same CDR3. The V gene is TRBV7-9, the J gene TRBJ1-2; 8 bases agree with TRBD1. The CDR3 covers 15 residues. Germline CDR1 and CDR2: SEHNR and FQNEAQ (reference sequence). The V gene end was trimmed by 1 base and the J gene end by 4 bases; junction bases not matched to a gene: 5. CDR3: CASSLGQGAGYGYTF. CDR3 DNA: TGTGCCAGCAGCTTAGGGCAGGGGGCTGGCTATGGCTACACCTTC.

The chain links TRBV5-6 to TRBJ1-5; the D is unclear. Trimming stripped 3 bases from V and 4 bases from J, with 17 bases between. The length of the CDR3 is 16 residues. Germline lookup yields CDR1 SGHDT and CDR2 YYEEEE. CDR3 coding DNA: TGTGCCAGCAGCTCCCTGGCGGCCCAACATAATCAGCCCCAGCATTTT. Protein product: CASSSLAAQHNQPQHF.

This chain joins TRBV7-3 and TRBJ1-6; D is perhaps TRBD1 (6 bases). The germline gives CDR1 SGHTA, CDR2 FQGTGA. The V end lost 5 bases, the J end lost 6 bases, and 29 bases lay between the germline ends. The length of the CDR3 is 20 residues. The CDR3 nucleotides read TGTGCCAGCAGCCTGCCGGAGGACCGAGGGACAAATGGGTTTAATTCACCCCTCCACTTT. It specifies CASSLPEDRGTNGFNSPLHF.

This clone showed up just once. The chain recombines TRBV7-2 with TRBJ2-7; D unresolved. The CDR3 contains 13 residues. Germline V CDR1 and CDR2: SGHTA, FQGNSA. V lost 2 bases and J 0 bases, leaving 5 bases between the germline ends. CDR3 bases: TGTGCCAGCAGCTTAAGGCTCTCCTACGAGCAGTACTTC. It is translated as CASSLRLSYEQYF.

The rearrangement uses TRBV10-2 and TRBJ1-1; no clear D. Germline CDR1 WSHSY, CDR2 SAAADI. The CDR3 runs 13 residues. Trimming took off 9 bases at V and 7 bases at J, with 18 bases between the two ends. In DNA form, the CDR3 reads TGCGCCAGTAACCGGGATCGTACATATGAAGCTTTCTTT. It translates to CASNRDRTYEAFF.

V and J are TRBV10-2 and TRBJ1-1, with D unresolved. This CDR3 has 12 amino acids. Per germline, CDR1 WSHSY and CDR2 SAAADI. V lost 2 bases, J lost 5 bases, and 6 bases lay in between. The DNA for the CDR3 is TGCGCCAGCAGTGAGCTTCAGACTGAAGCTTTCTTT. This encodes CASSELQTEAFF.

The V call is TRBV2, the J call TRBJ2-7; D not certain. This CDR3 has 13 amino acids. Trimming removed 6 bases at V and 2 bases at J, with 11 bases between. Germline V gene data show CDR1 as SNHLY and CDR2 as FYNNEI. DNA of the CDR3: TGTGCCAGCAGCGTAGGCACCCCCTACGAGCAGTACTTC. This gives the protein CASSVGTPYEQYF.